These T cell receptor beta chains were read from a single sample in a study of T cell responses to AZD1222 COVID-19 vaccine. Repertoires were generated with immunoSEQ multiplex PCR, while TCRdb's copy carries only in-frame clones and drops some. The sample includes 54,000 or so clones, roughly three quarters of them seen just once. This sample comprised peripheral blood, obtained 28 days after the second AZD1222 dose. These receptors all come from an adult who received the AZD1222 COVID-19 vaccine. CDR3s include the opening cysteine and the closing phenylalanine or tryptophan.

>TRBJ1-2|TRBV2
CASSEAITTVVNYGYTF
>TRBJ1-4|TRBV5-8
CASSYSNPRNEKLFF
>TRBJ2-3|TRBV5-1
CASSIGTSGDTDTQYF
>TRBJ1-2|TRBV28
CAILRPGADGYTF
>TRBJ1-2|TRBV6-5
CASSYEGRRGYTF
>TRBJ2-7|TRBV6-5
CASSSMTGPHEQYF
>TRBJ1-5|TRBV6-6
CASSPMMQGKEPQHF
>TRBJ2-5|TRBV6-1
CASSEAKTVQETQYF
>TRBJ2-5|TRBV20-1
CSASPSGGQLETQYF
>TRBJ2-1|TRBV4-2
CASSQDFAPMGQGSSNEQFF
>TRBJ1-1|TRBV11-2
CASSLTGGETEAFF
>TRBJ1-4|TRBV28
CASRGRVNEKLFF
>TRBJ1-5|TRBV19
CASTSVEGGYQPQHF
>TRBJ2-1|TRBV19
CASSIRPSGRVVRSYNEQFF
>TRBJ1-6|TRBV5-1
CASSLAEYNSPLHF
>TRBJ1-1|TRBV28
CASRRTGLGAFF
>TRBJ2-7|TRBV28
CASSTGLMEEQYF
>TRBJ1-4|TRBV2
CASRYGAYRALELFF
>TRBJ2-1|TRBV3-1/TRBV3-2
CASSQALQVAATYNEQFF
>TRBJ1-2|TRBV15
CATSREAGGSYGYTF
>TRBJ1-5|TRBV29-1
CSDHGRGLPSNQPQHF
>TRBJ2-7|TRBV5-1
CASSYSGTPGYEQYF
>TRBJ1-1|TRBV15
CATSRDRRNTEAFF
>TRBJ2-2|TRBV7-2
CASVKAEVPTGELFF
>TRBJ2-2|TRBV25-1
CASMGHMNTGELFF
>TRBJ1-4|TRBV7-2
CASSLASATNEKLFF
>TRBJ1-1|TRBV5-5
CASTTGGGYTEAFF
>TRBJ1-6|TRBV4-1
CASSQRQGNSPLHF
>TRBJ2-5|TRBV11-2
CASSERLGPRGGQYF
>TRBJ1-5|TRBV27
CASSLGEYQPQHF
>TRBJ1-2|TRBV12-3/TRBV12-4
CASSSGHGGYTF
>TRBJ1-6|TRBV18
CASSPWTDSPLHF
>TRBJ1-5|TRBV7-9
CASSLGWSSRNQPQHF
>TRBJ1-1|TRBV20-1
CSSETNTEAFF
>TRBJ2-1|TRBV2
CASSTLAGGRNEQFF
>TRBJ2-5|TRBV6-5
CASGKLAGLQETQYF
>TRBJ1-6|TRBV7-6
CASSLVAGGNSPLHF
>TRBJ2-2|TRBV6-5
CASRDRGFTGELFF
>TRBJ1-6|TRBV14
CASSQEVRNSPLHF
>TRBJ1-1|TRBV19
CASTPLPDLTEAFF
>TRBJ1-5|TRBV19
CASSIVGSNQPQHF
>TRBJ1-5|TRBV28
CASSVRFPQHF
>TRBJ1-1|TRBV7-9
CASSQGQGLEAFF
>TRBJ1-1|TRBV7-9
CASSLSDRQAFF
>TRBJ2-5|TRBV28
CAIHRQAQETQYF
>TRBJ1-2|TRBV27
CASSSARDSYGYTF
>TRBJ1-5|TRBV28
CASSSTLNQPQHF
>TRBJ1-5|TRBV2
CASSPGTGVQPQHF
>TRBJ2-3|TRBV3-1/TRBV3-2
CASSQGFERLDTQYF